This TCR beta chain was sequenced for a study of T cells after yellow fever vaccination. TCRdb reanalysed the 5' RACE reads using MiXCR and keeps one entry per CDR3 protein. The sample includes a few hundred thousand distinct CDR3 sequences, about 6.6% seen only once; the top ten take 18%. The material sequenced was PBMCs, taken approximately 47 days after the first yellow fever vaccination. The sequence was collected from a man between 18 and 35 years old who received the YFV17D yellow fever vaccine.

The CDR3, as DNA: TGTGCCAGCAGCAGAGGGAGCCTAGGCTACAATGAGCAGTTCTTC. Translation gives CASSRGSLGYNEQFF. The chain combines TRBV11-2 with TRBJ2-1, with a weak D call TRBD2 (5 bases). Germline V CDR1 and CDR2: SGHAT, FQNNGV. This CDR3 contains 15 residues. With 5 bases removed from V and 3 bases from J, the gap between germline ends came to 14 bases.